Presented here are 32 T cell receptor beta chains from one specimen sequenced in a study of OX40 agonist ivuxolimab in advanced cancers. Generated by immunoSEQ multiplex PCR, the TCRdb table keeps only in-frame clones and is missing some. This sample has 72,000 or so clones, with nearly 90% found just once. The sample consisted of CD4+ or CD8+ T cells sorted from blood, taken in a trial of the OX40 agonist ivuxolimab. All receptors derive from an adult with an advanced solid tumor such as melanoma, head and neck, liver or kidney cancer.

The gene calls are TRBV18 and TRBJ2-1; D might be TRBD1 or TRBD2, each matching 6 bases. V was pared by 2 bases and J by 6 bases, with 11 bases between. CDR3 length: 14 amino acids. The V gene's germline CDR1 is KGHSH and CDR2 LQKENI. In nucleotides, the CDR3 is TGTGCCAGCTCACCAGGGGGGACACCCAATGAGCAGTTCTTC. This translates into CASSPGGTPNEQFF.

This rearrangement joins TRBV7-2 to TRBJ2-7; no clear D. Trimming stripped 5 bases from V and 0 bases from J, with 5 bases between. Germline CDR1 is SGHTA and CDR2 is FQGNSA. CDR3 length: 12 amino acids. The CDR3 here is CASSPSSYEQYF. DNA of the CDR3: TGTGCCAGCAGCCCTAGCTCCTACGAGCAGTACTTC. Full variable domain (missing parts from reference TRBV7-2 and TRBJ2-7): GAGVSQSPSNKVTEKGKDVELRCDPISGHTALYWYRQSLGQGLEFLIYFQGNSAPDKSGLPSDRFSAERTGGSVSTLTIQRTQQEDSAVYLCASSPSSYEQYFGPGTRLTVT.

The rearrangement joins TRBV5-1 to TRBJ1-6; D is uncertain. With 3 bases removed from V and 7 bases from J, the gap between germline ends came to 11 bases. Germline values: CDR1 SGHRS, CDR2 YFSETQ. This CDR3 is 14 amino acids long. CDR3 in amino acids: CASSSAGTNSPLHF. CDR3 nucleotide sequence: TGCGCCAGCAGCTCGGCGGGCACAAATTCACCCCTCCACTTT.

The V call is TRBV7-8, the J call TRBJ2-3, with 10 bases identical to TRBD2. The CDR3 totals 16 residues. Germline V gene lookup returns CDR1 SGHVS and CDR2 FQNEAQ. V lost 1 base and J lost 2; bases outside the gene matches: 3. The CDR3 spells CASSLGTSGTTDTQYF. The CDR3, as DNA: TGTGCCAGCAGCTTAGGGACTAGCGGAACCACAGATACGCAGTATTTT.

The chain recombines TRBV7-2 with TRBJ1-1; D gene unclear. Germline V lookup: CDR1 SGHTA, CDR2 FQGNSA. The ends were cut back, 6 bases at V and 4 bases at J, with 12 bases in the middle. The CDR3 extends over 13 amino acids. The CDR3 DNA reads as TGTGCCAGCAGTATACAATGGGGCACTGAAGCTTTCTTT. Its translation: CASSIQWGTEAFF.

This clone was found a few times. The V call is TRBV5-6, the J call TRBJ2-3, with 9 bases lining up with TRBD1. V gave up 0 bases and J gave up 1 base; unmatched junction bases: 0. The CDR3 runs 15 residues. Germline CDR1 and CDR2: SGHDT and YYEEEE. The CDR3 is CASSLGTGGTDTQYF. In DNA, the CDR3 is TGTGCCAGCAGCTTGGGGACAGGGGGCACAGATACGCAGTATTTT.

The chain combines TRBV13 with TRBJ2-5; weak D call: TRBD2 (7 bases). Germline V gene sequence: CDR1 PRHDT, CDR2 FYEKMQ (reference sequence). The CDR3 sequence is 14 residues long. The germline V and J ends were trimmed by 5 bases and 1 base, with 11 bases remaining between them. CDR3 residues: CASSPGGVQETQYF. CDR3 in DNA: TGTGCCAGCAGCCCGGGGGGCGTCCAAGAGACCCAGTACTTC.

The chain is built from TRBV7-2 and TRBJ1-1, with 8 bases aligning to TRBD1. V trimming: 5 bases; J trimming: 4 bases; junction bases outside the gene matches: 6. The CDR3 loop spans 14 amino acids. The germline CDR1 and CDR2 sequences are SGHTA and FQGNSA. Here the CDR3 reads CASSRQGLSTEAFF. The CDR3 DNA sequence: TGTGCCAGCAGCCGACAGGGGTTGAGCACTGAAGCTTTCTTT.

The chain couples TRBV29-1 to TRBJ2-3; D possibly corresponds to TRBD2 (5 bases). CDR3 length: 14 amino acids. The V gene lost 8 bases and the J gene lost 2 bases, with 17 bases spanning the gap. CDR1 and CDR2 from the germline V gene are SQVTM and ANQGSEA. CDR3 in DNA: TGCAGCTCATTAGCGCCATCTGTCACAGATACGCAGTATTTT. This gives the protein CSSLAPSVTDTQYF.

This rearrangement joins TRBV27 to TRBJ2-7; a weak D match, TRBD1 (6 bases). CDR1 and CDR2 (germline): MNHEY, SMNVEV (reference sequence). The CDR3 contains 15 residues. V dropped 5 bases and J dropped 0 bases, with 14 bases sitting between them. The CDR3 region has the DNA TGTGCCAGCAGTCCCGGGACACCAAGCTCCTACGAGCAGTACTTC. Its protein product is CASSPGTPSSYEQYF.

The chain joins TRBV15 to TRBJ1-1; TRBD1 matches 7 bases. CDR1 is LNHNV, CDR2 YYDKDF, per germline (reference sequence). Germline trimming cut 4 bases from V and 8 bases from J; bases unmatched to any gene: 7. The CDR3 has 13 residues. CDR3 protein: CATSTRQGKEAFF. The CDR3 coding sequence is TGTGCCACCAGCACGAGACAGGGAAAGGAAGCTTTCTTT.

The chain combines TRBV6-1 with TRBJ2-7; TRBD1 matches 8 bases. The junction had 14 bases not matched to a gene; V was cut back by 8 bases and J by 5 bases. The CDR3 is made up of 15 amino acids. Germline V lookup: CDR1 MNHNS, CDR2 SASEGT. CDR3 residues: CASLVRAGGSDEQYF. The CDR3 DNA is TGTGCCAGCTTAGTCAGGGCAGGGGGCAGCGACGAGCAGTACTTC.

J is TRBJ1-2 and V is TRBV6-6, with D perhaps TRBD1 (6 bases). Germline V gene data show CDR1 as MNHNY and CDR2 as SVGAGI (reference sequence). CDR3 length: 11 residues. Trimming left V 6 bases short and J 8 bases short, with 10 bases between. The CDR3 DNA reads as TGTGCCAGCAGCCCCGACAGGGGCTACACCTTC. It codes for CASSPDRGYTF.

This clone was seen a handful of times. The CDR3 loop is CASSIIQGSYEQYF. Written as DNA, the CDR3 is TGTGCCAGTAGTATCATCCAGGGTTCCTACGAGCAGTACTTC. V gene TRBV19 combines with J gene TRBJ2-7, with a weak D call TRBD1 (5 bases). The CDR3 is made up of 14 amino acids. Germline V lookup: CDR1 LNHDA, CDR2 SQIVND (reference sequence). Trimming took 3 bases from V and 1 from J, leaving 10 bases between them.

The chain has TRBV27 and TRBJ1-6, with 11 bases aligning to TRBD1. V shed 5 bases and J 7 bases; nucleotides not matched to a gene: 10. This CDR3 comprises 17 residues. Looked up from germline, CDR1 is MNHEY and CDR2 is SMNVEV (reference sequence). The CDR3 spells CASSDRAGQGANSPLHF. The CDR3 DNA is TGTGCCAGCAGTGATAGGGCCGGACAGGGGGCGAATTCACCCCTCCACTTT.

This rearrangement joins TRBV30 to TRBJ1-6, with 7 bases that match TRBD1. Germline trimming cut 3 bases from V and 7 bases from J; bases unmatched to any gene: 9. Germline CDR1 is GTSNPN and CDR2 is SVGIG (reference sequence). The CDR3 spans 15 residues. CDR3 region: CAWSIRTGPNSPLHF. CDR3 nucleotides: TGTGCCTGGAGCATAAGGACAGGCCCGAATTCACCCCTCCACTTT.

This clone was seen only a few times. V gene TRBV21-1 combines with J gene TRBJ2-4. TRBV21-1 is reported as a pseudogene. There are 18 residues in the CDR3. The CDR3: CASSKERLRTTAKNIQYF. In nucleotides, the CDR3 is TGTGCCAGCAGCAAAGAAAGACTCCGGACGACGGCCAAAAACATTCAGTACTTC.

The CDR3: CASKAWDFYNEQFF. For the CDR3, the DNA is TGTGCCAGTAAGGCGTGGGACTTTTACAATGAGCAGTTCTTC. The rearrangement uses TRBV19 and TRBJ2-1, with a weak D call TRBD2 (6 bases). The V gene lost 7 bases and the J gene lost 4 bases, with 14 bases spanning the gap. Germline CDR1 reads LNHDA; CDR2 reads SQIVND (reference sequence). CDR3 length: 14 residues.

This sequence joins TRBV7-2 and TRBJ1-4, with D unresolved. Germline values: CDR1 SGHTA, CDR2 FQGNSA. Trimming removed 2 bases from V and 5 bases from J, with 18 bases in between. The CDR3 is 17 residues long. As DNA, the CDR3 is TGTGCCAGCAGCTTACGTCCGGTGGGCCGAGGGAATGAAAAACTGTTTTTT. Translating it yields CASSLRPVGRGNEKLFF.

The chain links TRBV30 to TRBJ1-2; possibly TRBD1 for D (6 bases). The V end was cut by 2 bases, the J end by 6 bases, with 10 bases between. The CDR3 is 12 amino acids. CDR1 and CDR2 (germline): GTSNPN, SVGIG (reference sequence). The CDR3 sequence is CAWSRGGHGYTF. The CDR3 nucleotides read TGTGCCTGGAGTAGGGGGGGTCATGGCTACACCTTC. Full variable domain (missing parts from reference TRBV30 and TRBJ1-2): SQTIHQWPATLVQPVGSPLSLECTVEGTSNPNLYWYRQAAGRGLQLLFYSVGIGQISSEVPQNLSASRPQDRQFILSSKKLLLSDSGFYLCAWSRGGHGYTFGSGTRLTVV.

CDR3 nucleotide sequence: TGTGCCAGCAGAACCCCGGGGACTTCTAACTATGGCTACACCTTC. This encodes CASRTPGTSNYGYTF. The chain links TRBV6-6 to TRBJ1-2; D may be TRBD1 (5 bases). V lost 6 bases, J lost 0 bases, and 14 bases lay in between. Germline V gives CDR1 MNHNY, CDR2 SVGAGI (reference sequence). CDR3 length: 15 residues.

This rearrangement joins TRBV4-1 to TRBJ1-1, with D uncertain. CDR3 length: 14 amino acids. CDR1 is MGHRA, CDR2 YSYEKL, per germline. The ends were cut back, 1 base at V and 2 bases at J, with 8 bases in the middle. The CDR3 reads CASSQVDSNTEAFF. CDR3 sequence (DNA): TGCGCCAGCAGCCAAGTGGACTCCAACACTGAAGCTTTCTTT.

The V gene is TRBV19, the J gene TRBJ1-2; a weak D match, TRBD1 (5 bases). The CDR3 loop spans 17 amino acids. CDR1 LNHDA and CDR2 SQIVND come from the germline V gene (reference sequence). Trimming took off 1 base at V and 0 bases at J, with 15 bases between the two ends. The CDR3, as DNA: TGTGCCAGTAGTATAGGGATTAGCGGACAACCTAACTATGGCTACACCTTC. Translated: CASSIGISGQPNYGYTF.

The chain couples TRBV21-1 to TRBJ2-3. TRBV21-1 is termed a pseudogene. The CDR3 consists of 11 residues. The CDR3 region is CASSSTDTQYF. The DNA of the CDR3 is TGTGCCAGCAGCTCCACAGATACGCAGTATTTT.

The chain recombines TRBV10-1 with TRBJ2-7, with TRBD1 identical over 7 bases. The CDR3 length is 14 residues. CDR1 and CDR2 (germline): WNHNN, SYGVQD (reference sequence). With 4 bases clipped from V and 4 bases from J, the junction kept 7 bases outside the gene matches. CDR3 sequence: CASSGSGDSYEQYF. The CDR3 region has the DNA TGCGCCAGCAGTGGATCCGGGGACAGTTACGAGCAGTACTTC.

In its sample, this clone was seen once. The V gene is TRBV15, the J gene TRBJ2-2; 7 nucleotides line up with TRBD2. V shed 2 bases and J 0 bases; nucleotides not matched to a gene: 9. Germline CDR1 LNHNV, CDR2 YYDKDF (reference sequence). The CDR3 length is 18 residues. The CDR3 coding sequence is TGTGCCACCAGCAGATCCCGCCCAAGCGGGGCGAACACCGGGGAGCTGTTTTTT. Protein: CATSRSRPSGANTGELFF.

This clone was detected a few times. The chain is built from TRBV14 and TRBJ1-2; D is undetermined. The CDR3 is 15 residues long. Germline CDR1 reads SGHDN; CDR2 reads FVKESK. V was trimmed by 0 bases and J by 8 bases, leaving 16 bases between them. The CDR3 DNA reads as TGTGCCAGCAGCCAAGAGCTGTACGGGTTAGGGGGCTACACCTTC. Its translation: CASSQELYGLGGYTF.

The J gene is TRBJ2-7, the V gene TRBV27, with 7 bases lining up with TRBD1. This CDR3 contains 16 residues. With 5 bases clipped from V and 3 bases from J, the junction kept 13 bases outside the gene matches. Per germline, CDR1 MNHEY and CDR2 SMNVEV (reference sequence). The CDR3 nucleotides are TGTGCCAGCAGTCCCACCCCGGGACAGAAACTCTACGAGCAGTACTTC. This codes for CASSPTPGQKLYEQYF.

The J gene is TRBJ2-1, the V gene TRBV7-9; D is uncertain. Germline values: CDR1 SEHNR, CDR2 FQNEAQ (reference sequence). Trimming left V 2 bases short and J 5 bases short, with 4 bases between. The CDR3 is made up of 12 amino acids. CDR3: CASSLRDNEQFF. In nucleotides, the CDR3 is TGTGCCAGCAGCTTAAGGGACAATGAGCAGTTCTTC.

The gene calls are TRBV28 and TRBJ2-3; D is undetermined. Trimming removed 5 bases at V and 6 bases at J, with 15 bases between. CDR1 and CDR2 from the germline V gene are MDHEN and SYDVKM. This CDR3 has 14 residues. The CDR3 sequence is CASSPRHHRDTQYF. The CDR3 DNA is TGTGCCAGCAGTCCCCGACACCACCGGGATACGCAGTATTTT.

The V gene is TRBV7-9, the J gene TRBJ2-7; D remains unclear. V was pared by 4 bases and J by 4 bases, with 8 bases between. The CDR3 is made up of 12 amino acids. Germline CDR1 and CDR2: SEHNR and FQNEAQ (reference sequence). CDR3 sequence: CASSSTPYEQYF. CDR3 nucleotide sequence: TGTGCCAGCAGCTCAACACCGTACGAGCAGTACTTC.

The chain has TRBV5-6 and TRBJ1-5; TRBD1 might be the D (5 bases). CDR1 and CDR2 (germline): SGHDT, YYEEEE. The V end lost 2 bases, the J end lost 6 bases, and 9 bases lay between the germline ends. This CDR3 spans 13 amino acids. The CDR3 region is CASSFDSSQPQHF. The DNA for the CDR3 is TGTGCCAGCAGCTTTGACAGCTCTCAGCCCCAGCATTTT.